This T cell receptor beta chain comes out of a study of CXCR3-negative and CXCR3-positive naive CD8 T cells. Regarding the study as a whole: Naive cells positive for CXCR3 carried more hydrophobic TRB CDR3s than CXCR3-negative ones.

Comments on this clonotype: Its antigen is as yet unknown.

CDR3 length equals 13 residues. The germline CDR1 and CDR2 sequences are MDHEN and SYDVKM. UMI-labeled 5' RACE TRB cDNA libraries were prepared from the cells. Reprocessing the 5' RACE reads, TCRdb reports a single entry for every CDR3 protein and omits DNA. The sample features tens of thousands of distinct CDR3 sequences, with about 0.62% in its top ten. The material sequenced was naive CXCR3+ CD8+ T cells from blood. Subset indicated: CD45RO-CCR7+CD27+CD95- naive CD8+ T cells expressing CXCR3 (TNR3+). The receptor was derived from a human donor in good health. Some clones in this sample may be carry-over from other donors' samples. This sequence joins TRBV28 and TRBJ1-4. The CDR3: CASSFSDHEKLFF.